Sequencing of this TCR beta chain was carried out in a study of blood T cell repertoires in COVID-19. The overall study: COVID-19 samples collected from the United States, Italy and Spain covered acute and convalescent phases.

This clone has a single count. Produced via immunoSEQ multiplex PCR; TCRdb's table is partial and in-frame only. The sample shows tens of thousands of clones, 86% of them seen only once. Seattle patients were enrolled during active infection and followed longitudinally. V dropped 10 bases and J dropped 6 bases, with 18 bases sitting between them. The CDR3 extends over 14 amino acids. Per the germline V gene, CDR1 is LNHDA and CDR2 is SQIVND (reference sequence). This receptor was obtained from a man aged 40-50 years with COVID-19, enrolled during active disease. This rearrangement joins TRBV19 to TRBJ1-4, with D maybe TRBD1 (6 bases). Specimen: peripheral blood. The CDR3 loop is CATQGKEGYEKLFF. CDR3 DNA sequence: TGTGCCACCCAGGGGAAAGAGGGGTATGAAAAACTGTTTTTT.